The following is a T cell receptor (beta chain) sequence with its context. Its antigen is not known. The data were produced by immunoSEQ multiplex PCR, yet TCRdb's version contains in-frame clones alone and is incomplete. The table includes tens of thousands of clones, approximately 98% detected once. This entry is derived from a study of Tregs in tolerant kidney transplant recipients. Overall study results and limits: Activated donor B cell expansion appeared to reveal the most relevant donor-specific TCRbeta repertoire. Biological reproducibility was not directly addressed, but technical replication error appeared minimal. Some patients' samples used different primers over time, so nucleotide sequences weren't comparable.

The germline gives CDR1 SNHLY, CDR2 FYNNEI. There are 14 residues in the CDR3. This chain connects TRBV2 to TRBJ2-6; D gene unclear. This receptor was obtained from a human donor who received a combined kidney and bone marrow transplant. Sequenced material: Tregs from blood, taken before the transplant. The CDR3 loop reads CVRQIRSGANVLTF. CDR3 DNA: TGTGTCCGCCAGATCCGCTCTGGGGCCAACGTCCTGACTTTC.